Shown below are 14 T cell receptor beta chains from a single sample sequenced in a study of response to subunit inactivated influenza vaccine. One entry per CDR3 protein, called by TCRdb with MiXCR from the RT-PCR reads. The sample lists 200,000 to 250,000 distinct CDR3 sequences, 9% to 15% occurring once. This specimen consisted of non-naive T cells sorted from PBMCs, obtained 14 days before vaccination. Receptors originate from a man aged 50 to 60 who received an inactivated influenza vaccine.

This clonotype showed up just a few times. The rearrangement uses TRBV25-1 and TRBJ1-3; D gene ambiguous. The ends were cut back, 6 bases at V and 0 bases at J, with 6 bases in the middle. This CDR3 region has 13 residues. Germline lookup yields CDR1 MGHDK and CDR2 SYGVNS. CDR3 sequence reads: CASSWSSGNTIYF. As DNA, the CDR3 is TGTGCCAGCAGCTGGAGCTCTGGAAACACCATATATTTT.

V gene TRBV30 combines with J gene TRBJ2-2; D unresolved. V was pared by 2 bases and J by 0 bases, with 19 bases between. Per germline, CDR1 GTSNPN and CDR2 SVGIG (reference sequence). The length of the CDR3 is 18 residues. The CDR3: CAWSRIGRLRPNTGELFF. The CDR3 DNA sequence: TGTGCCTGGAGTAGGATAGGGCGACTTCGACCGAACACCGGGGAGCTGTTTTTT.

This clonotype occurred a few times. V usage is TRBV20-1 and J usage is TRBJ1-1; D may be TRBD1 (6 bases). Germline V CDR1 and CDR2: DFQATT, SNEGSKA (reference sequence). V was shortened by 6 bases and J by 1 base, with 9 bases between the two germline ends. This CDR3 spans 12 amino acids. The CDR3 coding sequence is TGCAGTGCCAGGACAGCGAACACTGAAGCTTTCTTT. Translated: CSARTANTEAFF.

This clonotype has more than one count but fewer than ten. The chain links TRBV7-8 to TRBJ2-1; weak D call: TRBD1 (5 bases). The CDR3 totals 12 residues. The V end was cut by 5 bases, the J end by 9 bases, with 11 bases between. CDR1 and CDR2 (germline): SGHVS, FQNEAQ. CDR3 region: CASSARVGEQFF. DNA of the CDR3: TGTGCCAGCAGCGCCAGGGTGGGTGAGCAGTTCTTC.

This chain connects TRBV10-3 to TRBJ2-7; D unresolved. V dropped 4 bases and J dropped 3 bases, with 7 bases sitting between them. The CDR3 spans 12 residues. CDR1 is ENHRY, CDR2 SYGVKD, per germline. The CDR3 loop is CAISVKDYEQYF. In DNA, the CDR3 is TGTGCCATCAGTGTTAAGGACTACGAGCAGTACTTC.

A note on this clonotype: A much larger clone lies one base from this, so it may be a read error. This rearrangement joins TRBV7-9 to TRBJ1-1; perhaps TRBD1 as D (5 bases). Germline-derived CDR1 and CDR2 are SEHNR and FQNEAQ (reference sequence). This CDR3 contains 13 residues. CDR3 loop: CTSSWTPNTEAFF. As DNA, the CDR3 is TGTACCAGCAGCTGGACACCGAACACTGAAGCTTTCTTT.

This clonotype was picked up many times. The J gene is TRBJ2-2, the V gene TRBV7-9, with D possibly TRBD2 on 5 matching bases. The V end lost 1 base, the J end lost 1 base, and 10 bases lay between the germline ends. The CDR3 is made up of 16 amino acids. CDR1 SEHNR and CDR2 FQNEAQ come from the germline V gene (reference sequence). CDR3 DNA: TGTGCCAGCAGCTTAGGCCTAGCCTTGAACACCGGGGAGCTGTTTTTT. It specifies CASSLGLALNTGELFF.

V and J are TRBV3-1 and TRBJ2-2; 7 nucleotides line up with TRBD1. Germline values: CDR1 LGHDT, CDR2 YNNKEL (reference sequence). This CDR3 is 15 amino acids long. J was trimmed by 7 bases and V by 1 base; bases with no gene match: 6. The CDR3 loop reads CASSQVTGYSGELFF. The CDR3 DNA reads as TGTGCCAGCAGCCAAGTGACAGGGTATAGCGGGGAGCTGTTTTTT.

This clonotype appeared a few times. This chain links TRBV10-3 with TRBJ1-4; maybe TRBD1 (5 bases). CDR3 length: 13 residues. Germline V gene sequence: CDR1 ENHRY, CDR2 SYGVKD. V was cut by 7 bases and J by 12 bases, with 18 bases left in between. CDR3 DNA: TGTGCCATCACCCGGGACCCAAATAGTGAACTGTTTTTT. It codes for CAITRDPNSELFF.

J is TRBJ2-3 and V is TRBV6-2 or TRBV6-3; either TRBD1 or TRBD2 may supply D (5 bases each). The ends were cut back, 6 bases at V and 5 bases at J, with 18 bases in the middle. The CDR3 is made up of 15 amino acids. Looked up from germline, CDR1 is MNHEY and CDR2 is SVGEGT. CDR3 in DNA: TGTGCCAGCAGCCGTACGGCCGGGGCCGGAGATACGCAGTATTTT. This encodes CASSRTAGAGDTQYF.

This chain connects TRBV18 to TRBJ2-3; maybe TRBD2 (5 bases). V lost 4 bases and J lost 2, with 13 bases in between. Germline CDR1 KGHSH, CDR2 LQKENI. The CDR3 runs 15 residues. CDR3 nucleotides: TGTGCCAGCTCACAGGACTGGACCGACACAGATACGCAGTATTTT. It codes for CASSQDWTDTDTQYF.

This clonotype showed up just a few times. The chain links TRBV5-1 to TRBJ2-7; TRBD1 matches at 7 bases. J was trimmed by 0 bases and V by 2 bases; bases with no gene match: 8. Germline-derived CDR1 and CDR2 are SGHRS and YFSETQ. The CDR3 totals 16 residues. The DNA for the CDR3 is TGCGCCAGCAGCTTACTCACAGGGGTGAGCTCCTACGAGCAGTACTTC. Its protein is CASSLLTGVSSYEQYF.

The V and J genes are TRBV28 and TRBJ2-7, with D unclear. The V end was cut by 2 bases, the J end by 7 bases, with 12 bases between. This CDR3 has 13 residues. Per the germline V gene, CDR1 is MDHEN and CDR2 is SYDVKM. The CDR3 bases are TGTGCCAGCAGTTTAATGTACTACCCTGAGCAGTACTTC. Translating gives CASSLMYYPEQYF.

A few counts support this clonotype. The chain uses TRBV7-2 and TRBJ2-7; D not resolved. CDR3 length equals 12 residues. The germline gives CDR1 SGHTA, CDR2 FQGNSA. V was shortened by 4 bases and J by 3 bases, with 7 bases between the two germline ends. CDR3 residues: CASSSDYYEQYF. CDR3 sequence (DNA): TGTGCCAGCAGCTCCGATTACTACGAGCAGTACTTC.